This T cell receptor (beta chain) was sequenced in a study of T cell changes during pregnancy in multiple sclerosis. Assay: immunoSEQ multiplex PCR; the TCRdb copy retains only in-frame clones and omits some. The repertoire holds approximately 82,000 clones, with about 89% as singletons. Deletions cut 2 bases from V and 5 bases from J, with 14 bases between. This CDR3 contains 15 residues. Germline V lookup: CDR1 SGHNT, CDR2 YENEEA. Sample: CD4+ T cells from peripheral blood mononuclear cells, taken in the second trimester of pregnancy. V gene TRBV11-3 combines with J gene TRBJ2-3; D gene uncertain. This TCR came from a female donor with multiple sclerosis, enrolled in a pregnancy study. The CDR3 sequence is CASSLSPLSLDTQYF. Written as DNA, the CDR3 is TGTGCCAGCAGCTTATCCCCCCTTTCCTTAGATACGCAGTATTTT.